This T cell receptor beta chain was profiled in a study of long-term antiretroviral therapy in people with HIV. The CDR3 contains 16 residues. Germline CDR1 and CDR2: SGHRS and YFSETQ. Trimming pared 4 bases from V and 1 base from J, leaving 15 bases between. Assay version v3.0 of immunoSEQ was used, and it was run at survey level. Sequencing targeted about 35,000-50,000 T-cell genomes per sample. The protocol was immunoSEQ multiplex PCR, while the TCRdb copy is restricted to in-frame clones and leaves out a portion. The sample yields tens of thousands of clones, approximately 84% seen once. Details on this clone: What it binds is not known.

Notes on the study in general: With ART, diversity went up but was still lower than in transplant donor controls. HIV repertoires had narrower CDR3 length ranges than controls.

PBMC samples from each donor numbered at least one pre-ART and at least two post-ART. The clonotype originates from a woman in her twenties or thirties with HIV. This chain uses TRBV5-1 with TRBJ2-1; the D gene is possibly TRBD1 (6 bases). The starting material was unsorted PBMCs, obtained roughly 2.9 years before starting antiretroviral therapy. This CDR3 is CASSRTQGISYNEQFF. The CDR3 DNA reads as TGCGCCAGCAGCCGAACCCAGGGGATATCCTACAATGAGCAGTTCTTC.